This entry features one T cell receptor beta chain sequence. Germline V gene sequence: CDR1 SEHNR, CDR2 FQNEAQ (reference sequence). This CDR3 comprises 15 residues. Unmatched junction bases numbered 2, after V lost 2 bases and J lost 2 bases. Assay: immunoSEQ multiplex PCR; the TCRdb copy retains only in-frame clones and omits some. The repertoire holds fewer than 35,000 clones, with 88% as singletons. The data derive from a study of blood T cell repertoires in COVID-19. This TCR was sampled from a human donor in a cohort sampled during active COVID-19. Sample: peripheral blood. The chain couples TRBV7-9 to TRBJ2-7; 11 bases align to TRBD2. CDR3 in amino acids: CASSLSGLAAYEQYF. CDR3 bases: TGTGCCAGCAGCTTATCGGGACTAGCGGCCTACGAGCAGTACTTC. Looking up the rest from reference TRBV7-9 and TRBJ2-7 gives the full variable domain: DTGVSQNPRHKITKRGQNVTFRCDPISEHNRLYWYRQTLGQGPEFLTYFQNEAQLEKSRLLSDRFSAERPKGSFSTLEIQRTEQGDSAMYLCASSLSGLAAYEQYFGPGTRLTVT.